These 8 T cell receptor beta chains originate from one sample sequenced in a study of blood T cell repertoires in COVID-19. Assay used: immunoSEQ multiplex PCR; TCRdb lists only in-frame clones, some missing. The sample holds over 200,000 clones; roughly 87% are singletons and the top ten take about 10%. The sample was PBMCs or T cells enriched from blood (not recorded which). The receptors derive from a man between 25 and 39 years old who had recovered from COVID-19.

The chain couples TRBV5-1 to TRBJ2-7; D possibly corresponds to TRBD2 (5 bases). Germline V gene sequence: CDR1 SGHRS, CDR2 YFSETQ. CDR3 length equals 15 residues. Trimming stripped 4 bases from V and 0 bases from J, with 14 bases between. CDR3 DNA sequence: TGCGCCAGCAGCCCAATTCCGGGAAACTCCTACGAGCAGTACTTC. It encodes CASSPIPGNSYEQYF.

This rearrangement joins TRBV7-6 to TRBJ2-7; perhaps TRBD1 as D (6 bases). This CDR3 is 14 amino acids long. Germline CDR1 is SGHVS and CDR2 is FNYEAQ. Trimming took off 1 base at V and 1 base at J, with 8 bases between the two ends. CDR3 nucleotides: TGTGCCAGCAGCTTAGGGGACACATCCTACGAGCAGTACTTC. Amino acid sequence: CASSLGDTSYEQYF.

The V gene is TRBV12-3 or TRBV12-4, the J gene TRBJ2-3, with D maybe TRBD2 (5 bases). V was clipped by 3 bases and J by 11 bases, with 15 bases between them. This CDR3 has 13 residues. Here the CDR3 reads CASSFRVAGGQYF. In nucleotides, the CDR3 is TGTGCCAGCAGTTTTAGAGTGGCCGGAGGGCAGTATTTT.

The J gene is TRBJ1-1, the V gene TRBV5-5; 8 nucleotides line up with TRBD1. The CDR3 spans 14 residues. The germline V gene has CDR1 SGHKS and CDR2 YYEKEE (reference sequence). J was trimmed by 6 bases and V by 1 base; bases with no gene match: 5. CDR3 sequence reads: CASSLNRGLPEAFF. The CDR3 nucleotides are TGTGCCAGCAGCTTGAACAGGGGGTTGCCTGAAGCTTTCTTT.

The rearrangement joins TRBV5-1 to TRBJ2-3; no definite D call. The length of the CDR3 is 16 residues. The germline CDR1 and CDR2 sequences are SGHRS and YFSETQ. V was clipped by 0 bases and J by 2 bases, with 13 bases between them. The CDR3 DNA reads TGCGCCAGCAGCTTGGCTTTCGACACAAACACAGATACGCAGTATTTT. Its protein is CASSLAFDTNTDTQYF.

This chain joins TRBV6-5 and TRBJ1-1, with TRBD1 identical over 9 bases. The CDR3 is 14 residues long. From germline, CDR1 is MNHEY and CDR2 SVGAGI. Losses at the gene ends were 6 bases for V and 5 bases for J; bases not matched to a gene: 7. CDR3 residues: CASRGTGRGTEAFF. CDR3 in DNA: TGTGCCAGCAGGGGGACAGGGAGAGGAACTGAAGCTTTCTTT.

The rearrangement joins TRBV7-9 to TRBJ1-2; D uncertain. The CDR3 is 16 amino acids. V lost 1 base and J 5 bases, leaving 17 bases between the germline ends. Germline CDR1 is SEHNR and CDR2 is FQNEAQ (reference sequence). The CDR3 DNA reads TGTGCCAGCAGCTTAGGGCAAATCCGGAGCGGGTATGGCTACACCTTC. As protein: CASSLGQIRSGYGYTF.

This clone was recorded once. The chain carries TRBV2 and TRBJ1-1, with TRBD1 as a possible D gene (6 bases). The CDR3 consists of 15 residues. Deletions cut 5 bases from V and 1 base from J, with 14 bases between. Germline-derived CDR1 and CDR2 are SNHLY and FYNNEI. The CDR3 sequence is CASSSQGSGNTEAFF. DNA for the CDR3: TGTGCCAGCAGTTCACAGGGTAGTGGGAACACTGAAGCTTTCTTT.